This TCR beta chain was captured by sequencing in a study of T cell responses to AZD1222 COVID-19 vaccine. Only in-frame clones appear in the TCRdb table, and some are missing; sequencing was by immunoSEQ multiplex PCR. The table shows fewer than 150,000 clones, with about 90% occurring only once. The CDR3 covers 12 residues. Germline lookup yields CDR1 SNHLY and CDR2 FYNNEI. Trimming shortened V by 7 bases and J by 6 bases, and 9 bases separated the two germline ends. V is TRBV2 and J is TRBJ1-4; D remains ambiguous. The source of this sequence is an adult who received the AZD1222 COVID-19 vaccine. The specimen comprised peripheral blood, sampled 28 days after the second AZD1222 dose. DNA for the CDR3: TGTGCCAGCACCGGAGATCATGAAAAACTGTTTTTT. The encoded protein is CASTGDHEKLFF.